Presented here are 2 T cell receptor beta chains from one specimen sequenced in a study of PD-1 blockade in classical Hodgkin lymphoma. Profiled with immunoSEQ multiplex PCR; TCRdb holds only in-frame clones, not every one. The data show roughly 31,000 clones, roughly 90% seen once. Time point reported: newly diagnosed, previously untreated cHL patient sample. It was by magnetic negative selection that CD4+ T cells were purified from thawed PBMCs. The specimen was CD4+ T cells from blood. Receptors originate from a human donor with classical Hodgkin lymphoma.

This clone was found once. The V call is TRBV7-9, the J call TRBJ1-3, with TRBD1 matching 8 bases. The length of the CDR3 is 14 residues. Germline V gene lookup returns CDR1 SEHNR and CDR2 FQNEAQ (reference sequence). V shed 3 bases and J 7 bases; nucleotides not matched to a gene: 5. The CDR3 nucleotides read TGTGCCAGCAGCTTGGGGGGACAGGCTAACACCATATATTTT. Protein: CASSLGGQANTIYF. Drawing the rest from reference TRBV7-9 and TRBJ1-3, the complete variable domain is DTGVSQNPRHKITKRGQNVTFRCDPISEHNRLYWYRQTLGQGPEFLTYFQNEAQLEKSRLLSDRFSAERPKGSFSTLEIQRTEQGDSAMYLCASSLGGQANTIYFGEGSWLTVV.

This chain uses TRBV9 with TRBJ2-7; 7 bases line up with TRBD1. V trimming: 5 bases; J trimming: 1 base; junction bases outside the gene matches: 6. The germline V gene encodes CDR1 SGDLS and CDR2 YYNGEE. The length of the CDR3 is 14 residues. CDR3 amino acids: CASRVAGGSYEQYF. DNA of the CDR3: TGTGCCAGCAGGGTGGCAGGGGGATCCTACGAGCAGTACTTC.